These 10 T cell receptor beta chains were all obtained from the same sample, sequenced in a study of cytomegalovirus exposure and HLA in healthy donors. Amplification used 60 Vbeta primers and 13 Jbeta primers. Assay used: immunoSEQ multiplex PCR; TCRdb lists only in-frame clones, some missing. The sample shows about 88,000 clones, around 90% of them seen only once. Sequences were obtained from PBMCs. The receptors were sampled from a man between 18 and 29 years old in good health and CMV-seronegative.

The rearrangement links TRBV7-9 to TRBJ2-1; D unresolved. The CDR3 extends over 13 amino acids. Germline-derived CDR1 and CDR2 are SEHNR and FQNEAQ (reference sequence). The V end was cut by 0 bases, the J end by 10 bases, with 10 bases between. The CDR3 sequence: CASSLAIGWEQFF. In DNA, the CDR3 is TGTGCCAGCAGCTTAGCGATCGGGTGGGAGCAGTTCTTC.

The gene calls are TRBV15 and TRBJ2-1, with TRBD1 matching 9 bases. V shed 8 bases and J 8 bases; nucleotides not matched to a gene: 10. The germline V gene has CDR1 LNHNV and CDR2 YYDKDF (reference sequence). The CDR3 is 14 amino acids. The CDR3 loop reads CATAGQGTIYEQFF. For the CDR3, the DNA is TGTGCCACCGCGGGACAGGGTACGATCTATGAGCAGTTCTTC.

The genes are TRBV14 and TRBJ2-7, with 7 bases that match TRBD1. J lost 3 bases, V lost 3 bases, and 5 bases had no gene match. The CDR3 totals 14 residues. Germline-derived CDR1 and CDR2 are SGHDN and FVKESK. Here the CDR3 reads CASSHLTGLYEQYF. As DNA, the CDR3 is TGTGCCAGCAGCCACCTGACAGGGCTCTACGAGCAGTACTTC.

This clone came up once. This chain connects TRBV7-9 to TRBJ2-1, with D possibly matching TRBD1 (6 bases). CDR3 size: 13 residues. V was shortened by 2 bases and J by 7 bases, with 9 bases between the two germline ends. Germline V lookup: CDR1 SEHNR, CDR2 FQNEAQ (reference sequence). CDR3 in amino acids: CASSLTGLNEQFF. The CDR3, as DNA: TGTGCCAGCAGCTTAACAGGGTTAAATGAGCAGTTCTTC.

In DNA, the CDR3 is TGCAGCGTTGAACCGGGACAGGCAGCTTTCTTT. Its translation: CSVEPGQAAFF. The rearrangement uses TRBV29-1 and TRBJ1-1; 8 positions match TRBD1. Germline values: CDR1 SQVTM, CDR2 ANQGSEA. The J segment lost 10 bases and the V segment lost 2 bases, leaving 3 bases of the junction unmatched. The length of the CDR3 is 11 residues. The full variable domain, in which reference TRBV29-1 and TRBJ1-1 provide the parts outside the CDR3, is SAVISQKPSRDICQRGTSLTIQCQVDSQVTMMFWYRQQPGQSLTLIATANQGSEATYESGFVIDKFPISRPNLTFSTLTVSNMSPEDSSIYLCSVEPGQAAFFGQGTRLTVV.

The genes are TRBV11-1 and TRBJ2-1; 7 bases align to TRBD1. Germline CDR1 is SGHAT and CDR2 is FQDESV (reference sequence). The CDR3 consists of 13 residues. With 3 bases clipped from V and 6 bases from J, the junction kept 2 bases outside the gene matches. The CDR3 region is CASSFQGVNEQFF. DNA of the CDR3: TGTGCCAGCAGCTTCCAGGGGGTCAATGAGCAGTTCTTC. Full variable domain (outside the CDR3, taken from reference TRBV11-1 and TRBJ2-1): EAEVAQSPRYKITEKSQAVAFWCDPISGHATLYWYRQILGQGPELLVQFQDESVVDDSQLPKDRFSAERLKGVDSTLKIQPAELGDSAMYLCASSFQGVNEQFFGPGTRLTVL.

This chain joins TRBV5-1 and TRBJ2-7; 13 bases match TRBD2. CDR3 size: 17 residues. Germline CDR1 is SGHRS and CDR2 is YFSETQ. The V gene end was trimmed by 0 bases and the J gene end by 7 bases; junction bases not matched to a gene: 10. Written as DNA, the CDR3 is TGCGCCAGCAGCTTGGTTACTAGCGGGAGGGCCATGAGGGAGCAGTACTTC. As protein: CASSLVTSGRAMREQYF.

V is TRBV9 and J is TRBJ2-1, with a possible D match to TRBD2 (6 bases). Trimming removed 0 bases from V and 3 bases from J, with 10 bases in between. The CDR3 length is 15 residues. Germline V lookup: CDR1 SGDLS, CDR2 YYNGEE. The CDR3 DNA is TGTGCCAGCAGCGTAGAAGCGGGTCACTACAATGAGCAGTTCTTC. Translating gives CASSVEAGHYNEQFF.

The chain uses TRBV19 and TRBJ2-1, with 8 bases aligning to TRBD2. The CDR3 is 14 amino acids. CDR1 and CDR2 (germline): LNHDA, SQIVND (reference sequence). With V trimmed by 1 base and J by 7 bases, 3 bases remained unmatched. The CDR3 sequence: CASSIVVAGNEQFF. The CDR3 nucleotides read TGTGCCAGTAGTATAGTCGTAGCGGGAAATGAGCAGTTCTTC.

V and J are TRBV6-5 and TRBJ1-1, with 10 bases aligning to TRBD1. The CDR3 runs 13 residues. Germline V gene data show CDR1 as MNHEY and CDR2 as SVGAGI. The J segment lost 8 bases and the V segment lost 2 bases, leaving 2 bases of the junction unmatched. The CDR3 DNA follows: TGTGCCAGCAGTTACAGGACAGGGGGAGAAGCTTTCTTT. Amino acids: CASSYRTGGEAFF.